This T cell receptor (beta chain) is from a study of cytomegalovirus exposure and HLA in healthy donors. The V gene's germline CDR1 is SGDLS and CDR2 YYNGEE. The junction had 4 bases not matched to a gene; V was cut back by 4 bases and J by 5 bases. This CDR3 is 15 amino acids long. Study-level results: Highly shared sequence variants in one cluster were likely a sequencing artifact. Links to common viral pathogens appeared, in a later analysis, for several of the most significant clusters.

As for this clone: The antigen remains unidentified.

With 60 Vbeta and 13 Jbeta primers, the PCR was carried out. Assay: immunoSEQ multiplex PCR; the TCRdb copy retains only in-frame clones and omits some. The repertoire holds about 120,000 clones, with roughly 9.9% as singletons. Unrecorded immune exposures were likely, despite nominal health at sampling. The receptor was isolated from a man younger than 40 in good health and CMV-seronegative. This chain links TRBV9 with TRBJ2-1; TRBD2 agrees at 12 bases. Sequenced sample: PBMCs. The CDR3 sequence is CASSPRTSGDNEQFF. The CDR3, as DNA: TGTGCCAGCAGCCCAAGGACTAGCGGGGACAATGAGCAGTTCTTC.